This TCR beta chain derives from a study of T cells in Graves' hyperthyroidism and ophthalmopathy. Whole-study findings and limits: Model output signaled ophthalmopathy a median 6.5 months ahead of onset.

Thyroid ultrasound, orbital computed tomography, clinical symptoms, and serum thyroxine and TRAb underpinned diagnoses. This clonotype was detected many times. What it binds is unknown. The CDR3 loop spans 15 amino acids. V was pared by 7 bases and J by 6 bases, with 8 bases of the junction left unmatched. CDR1 is SGHTA and CDR2 is FQGTGA in the germline V gene. Researchers took RNA transcripts and amplified the TCR beta CDR3 regions from them. The HTBI primer set was used in a first-round RT-PCR of the TCR CDR3. TCRdb reprocessed the multiplex PCR reads with MiXCR, giving one entry per CDR3 protein. This table has some 300,000 distinct CDR3 sequences, roughly 19% appearing once.

The V and J genes are TRBV7-3 and TRBJ2-1; 11 bases align to TRBD2. The origin of this receptor is a man aged 45-65 years with Graves' ophthalmopathy. Sequenced sample: blood. CDR3 sequence reads: CASTTIAGGSNEQFF. The CDR3 nucleotides read TGTGCCAGCACCACGATAGCGGGAGGGTCCAATGAGCAGTTCTTC.